This entry describes one T cell receptor beta chain. Its target antigen remains unknown. No quality values exist for individual bases; no much larger clone is one base distant. This sample was included in a study of T cells after yellow fever vaccination (dated by TCRdb to about 2019). Describing the broader study: The SMART-Seq v4 Ultra Low Input RNA kit was used to prepare libraries from fractions with low cell numbers. To follow T-cell clones before and after both primary and booster YFV17D yellow fever vaccination, bulk TCR alpha and beta repertoires underwent longitudinal sequencing. The cohort comprised two healthy male donors, one aged 18 to 29 and one aged 30 to 40 years. Blood was drawn at multiple timepoints before and after primary and secondary immunization, with bulk PBMC replicates and cell subsets isolated.

Taken from cysteine to phenylalanine, the CDR3 has 14 residues. Only the CDR3 portion is preserved as DNA: 42 bases, with reading frame beginning at the first base. V lost 0 bases and J lost 6 bases; the stretch between them is 8 bases long. The treatment or condition label for this specimen denotes: live attenuated yellow fever vaccine strain. PBMCs were isolated from peripheral blood using a standard Ficoll-Paque protocol. CD4 and CD8 T-cell fractions were isolated with Dynabeads CD4 and CD8 positive selection kits. RNA was extracted with TriZol from bulk PBMCs, CD4 and CD8 fractions, and dextramer-positive and dextramer-negative fractions. TCR cDNA was made using 5'RACE template switching, a step that added a universal primer site and unique molecular identifiers. Priming for cDNA synthesis came from both the TCR alpha and TCR beta constant segments. Library amplification used two PCR steps, and the second PCR step added sample barcodes and sequencing adapters. Sequencing of libraries was performed on Illumina HiSeq 2500 (2x100 bp) or NovaSeq (2x150 bp). For the original study's pipeline: MIGEC handled demultiplexing of reads and collapsing into UMI consensus sequences, while MiXCR performed V(D)J alignment. Vaccine-responding clonotypes were defined with edgeR using replicate PBMC samples, requiring FDR below 0.01 and a log2 fold change above 5 up to day 15. Each bulk clonotype received a CD4 or CD8 identity based on whether the sequenced CD4 or CD8 repertoire contained that clonotype at higher abundance. TCRdb handled the public reads itself, with Q25 trimming in fastp and clone calling in MiXCR, and kept productive beta chains. Identical CDR3 proteins give one entry, which carries the most common genes and DNA. The V and J calls, along with clone size, are taken from TCRdb and not from the paper's own processing. This sample lists roughly 250,000 distinct CDR3 sequences; 10% to 15% were detected once. The ten largest make up about 0.54% of the sample.

Summary of the overall study and its limitations: After the booster, most clones that had expanded after primary vaccination were detected again (around 97% of CD4 and 88% of CD8), suggesting broad maintenance of memory. The study included only a couple of donors, which limits how far the findings can be generalized. A small share of clonotypes was detected in both CD4 and CD8 compartments, with the overlap likely arising from convergent recombination. The secondary T-cell response was weaker than the primary response but faster, peaking on day 5 instead of day 15. Computational filtering was required because FACS-sorted repertoires could contain abundant contaminating clonotypes from the bulk population.

This receptor was identified in a man aged 25 to 40 who received the YFV17D yellow fever vaccine. Sequencing used CD4+ T cells sorted from PBMCs, obtained 45 days after the yellow fever booster vaccination. This receptor chain uses TRBV12-3 or TRBV12-4 and TRBJ2-2; no confident D gene assignment can be made. The CDR3 in this case is CASSLAQDSGELFF. The DNA is TGTGCCAGCAGTTTAGCGCAAGATTCCGGGGAGCTGTTTTTT.